The 15 T cell receptor beta chains reported below all come from one sample, sequenced in a study of cytomegalovirus exposure and HLA in healthy donors. The PCR used 60 Vbeta and 13 Jbeta primers. TCRdb keeps only in-frame clones here, not all; method: immunoSEQ multiplex PCR. Of about 140,000 clones listed, 70% are singletons. Specimen: PBMCs. These receptor sequences come from a young woman in good health and CMV-seronegative.

The chain links TRBV28 to TRBJ1-6, with TRBD1 as a possible D gene (6 bases). The CDR3 runs to 16 residues. The germline gives CDR1 MDHEN, CDR2 SYDVKM. Trimming left V 3 bases short and J 8 bases short, with 17 bases between. The CDR3 DNA is TGTGCCAGCAGTTTCGGGGGGCGCAATGGGGATTCACCCCTCCACTTT. It is translated as CASSFGGRNGDSPLHF.

There are a few counts of this clone. The chain joins TRBV19 to TRBJ2-2; 7 bases line up with TRBD2. This CDR3 comprises 18 residues. V lost 4 bases to trimming and J lost 4 bases; unmatched junction nucleotides: 15. Germline loops: CDR1 LNHDA, CDR2 SQIVND (reference sequence). The CDR3 DNA reads as TGTGCCAGTAGTACTTCTTGGGCGGGAGAGGTGGGCACCGGGGAGCTGTTTTTT. Its translation: CASSTSWAGEVGTGELFF.

CDR3 sequence: CASSQAVRNQPQHF. The CDR3 DNA reads TGTGCCAGCAGCCAAGCAGTACGCAATCAGCCCCAGCATTTT. J is TRBJ1-5 and V is TRBV16; no definite D call. Germline V gene lookup returns CDR1 KGHSY and CDR2 FQNENV. CDR3 length equals 14 residues. V was trimmed by 2 bases and J by 2 bases, leaving 7 bases between them.

This clone was detected only a few times. The chain couples TRBV29-1 to TRBJ1-3; TRBD1 aligns across 8 bases. Germline trimming cut 7 bases from V and 2 bases from J; bases unmatched to any gene: 1. Germline assignment: CDR1 SQVTM and CDR2 ANQGSEA. CDR3 length: 12 amino acids. CDR3 nucleotides: TGCAGCGCGACAGGGGCTGGAAACACCATATATTTT. Amino acid sequence: CSATGAGNTIYF.

The chain carries TRBV2 and TRBJ2-3; TRBD2 matches at 7 bases. V gave up 2 bases and J gave up 0 bases; unmatched junction bases: 5. Per germline, CDR1 SNHLY and CDR2 FYNNEI. The CDR3 is made up of 16 amino acids. The CDR3 here is CASSELAGGSTDTQYF. For the CDR3, the DNA is TGTGCCAGCAGTGAATTAGCGGGTGGCAGCACAGATACGCAGTATTTT.

The gene calls are TRBV30 and TRBJ2-4; 8 nucleotides match TRBD1. The CDR3 has 12 residues. Trimming removed 7 bases from V and 9 bases from J; junction bases left unmatched: 8. CDR1 and CDR2 from the germline V gene are GTSNPN and SVGIG (reference sequence). CDR3 nucleotides: TGTGCCTCTGCGACAGGGGATACCATTCAGTACTTC. It yields the protein CASATGDTIQYF.

V is TRBV4-2 and J is TRBJ2-5; 7 bases fit TRBD1. The germline CDR1 and CDR2 sequences are LGHNA and YNFKEQ. The CDR3 runs to 17 residues. With 1 base clipped from V and 0 bases from J, the junction kept 8 bases outside the gene matches. The CDR3 nucleotides are TGTGCCAGCAGCCAAGGAGACAGGGCGATGTACCAAGAGACCCAGTACTTC. Translated: CASSQGDRAMYQETQYF.

The V call is TRBV5-1, the J call TRBJ2-5; TRBD2 aligns across 13 bases. The V gene end was trimmed by 5 bases and the J gene end by 1 base; junction bases not matched to a gene: 5. CDR1 is SGHRS and CDR2 is YFSETQ in the germline V gene. The CDR3 has 16 residues. CDR3 residues: CASSLRTSGGQETQYF. The CDR3 nucleotides read TGCGCCAGCAGTCTGAGGACTAGCGGGGGCCAAGAGACCCAGTACTTC.

This clone was detected only a few times. The chain carries TRBV11-2 and TRBJ2-7; 9 bases fit TRBD1. CDR1 is SGHAT and CDR2 is FQNNGV in the germline V gene. CDR3 length: 14 residues. The junction had 12 bases not matched to a gene; V was cut back by 8 bases and J by 7 bases. The CDR3 here is CASSTLGQGIEQYF. The CDR3 DNA follows: TGTGCCAGCTCTACCCTGGGACAGGGAATAGAGCAGTACTTC.

This clone was counted a single time. The V call is TRBV4-1, the J call TRBJ1-2; no reliable D call. The CDR3 contains 16 residues. Germline V gene data show CDR1 as MGHRA and CDR2 as YSYEKL. V was clipped by 1 base and J by 0 bases, with 12 bases between them. This chain's CDR3 is CASSQVLFSTNYGYTF. The CDR3 nucleotides read TGCGCCAGCAGCCAAGTCCTATTCTCCACTAACTATGGCTACACCTTC.

V gene TRBV27 combines with J gene TRBJ2-5, with 8 positions matching TRBD1. The germline V gene has CDR1 MNHEY and CDR2 SMNVEV (reference sequence). V dropped 5 bases and J dropped 1; count of bases not matched to a gene: 3. The CDR3 runs to 14 residues. The CDR3 region has the DNA TGTGCCAGCAGTACTCAGGGGGCCCAAGAGACCCAGTACTTC. The encoded protein is CASSTQGAQETQYF.

Comment on this clone: One end of the junction does not line up with germline, which may come from a read error. V is TRBV5-6 and J is TRBJ2-7; D gene ambiguous. Per the germline V gene, CDR1 is SGHDT and CDR2 is YYEEEE. This CDR3 is built from 11 residues. CDR3: CASSSSDEQYF. In DNA form, the CDR3 reads TGTGCCAGCAGCTCCTCCGACGAGCAGTACTTC.

This clone occurred a few times. The genes are TRBV7-2 and TRBJ1-2, with D possibly TRBD1 on 6 matching bases. Per germline, CDR1 SGHTA and CDR2 FQGNSA. This CDR3 has 13 amino acids. The V and J ends lost 3 bases and 6 bases respectively, with 11 bases between them. CDR3 amino acids: CASSFPNRDGYTF. The CDR3 DNA is TGTGCCAGCAGCTTCCCTAACAGGGATGGCTACACCTTC.

The genes are TRBV11-2 and TRBJ1-2, with 10 bases matching TRBD1. CDR1 and CDR2 (germline): SGHAT, FQNNGV. J lost 8 bases, V lost 5 bases, and 17 bases had no gene match. This CDR3 is 17 amino acids long. The CDR3 region has the DNA TGTGCCAGCAGCCCAGGCACCGGGACAGGGGCACGCCGGGGCTACACCTTC. Translation: CASSPGTGTGARRGYTF.

V usage is TRBV5-1 and J usage is TRBJ2-5, with 8 positions matching TRBD1. This CDR3 has 14 residues. Germline V lookup: CDR1 SGHRS, CDR2 YFSETQ. The V segment lost 7 bases and the J segment 4 bases; nucleotides outside the gene matches: 9. The CDR3 sequence: CASRRTGSGETQYF. CDR3 DNA: TGCGCCAGCCGACGGACAGGGTCGGGAGAGACCCAGTACTTC. Full variable domain (remainder filled in from reference TRBV5-1 and TRBJ2-5): KAGVTQTPRYLIKTRGQQVTLSCSPISGHRSVSWYQQTPGQGLQFLFEYFSETQRNKGNFPGRFSGRQFSNSRSEMNVSTLELGDSALYLCASRRTGSGETQYFGPGTRLLVL.